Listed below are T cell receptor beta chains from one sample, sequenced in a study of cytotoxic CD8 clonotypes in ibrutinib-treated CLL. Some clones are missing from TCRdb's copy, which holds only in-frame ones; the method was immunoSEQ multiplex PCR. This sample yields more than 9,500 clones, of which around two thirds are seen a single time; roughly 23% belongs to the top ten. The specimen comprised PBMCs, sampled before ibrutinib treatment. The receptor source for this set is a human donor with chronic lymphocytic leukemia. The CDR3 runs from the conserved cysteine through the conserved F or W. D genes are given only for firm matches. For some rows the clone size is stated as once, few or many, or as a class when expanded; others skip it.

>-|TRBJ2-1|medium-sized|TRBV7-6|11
CASSAYNEQFF
TGTGCCTCCTCCGCCTACAATGAGCAGTTCTTC
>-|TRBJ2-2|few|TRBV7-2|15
CASSFGGLGSGELFF
TGTGCCAGCAGCTTCGGGGGATTAGGGTCCGGGGAGCTGTTTTTT
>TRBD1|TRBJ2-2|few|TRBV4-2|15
CASSQGTGGTGELFF
TGTGCCAGCAGCCAAGGGACAGGGGGGACCGGGGAGCTGTTTTTT
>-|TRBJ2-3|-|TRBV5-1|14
CASSLVSGTDTQYF
TGCGCCAGCAGCTTGGTATCCGGGACAGATACGCAGTATTTT
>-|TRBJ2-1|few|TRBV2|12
CASTVDSYEQFF
TGTGCCAGCACGGTCGACTCTTATGAGCAGTTCTTC
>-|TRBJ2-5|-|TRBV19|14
CASSIGGAGETQYF
TGTGCCAGTAGTATAGGCGGGGCCGGAGAGACCCAGTACTTC
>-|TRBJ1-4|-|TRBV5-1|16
CASSRGSQGTNEKLFF
TGCGCCAGCAGCAGAGGATCACAGGGAACTAATGAAAAACTGTTTTTT
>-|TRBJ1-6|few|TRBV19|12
CASSIQLSPLHF
TGTGCCAGTAGTATTCAACTTTCACCCCTCCACTTT
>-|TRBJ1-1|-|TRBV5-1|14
CASSSDPGTAEAFF
TGCGCCAGCAGCTCGGACCCCGGTACTGCTGAAGCTTTCTTT
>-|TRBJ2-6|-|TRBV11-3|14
CASSLEWGANVLTF
TGTGCCAGCAGCTTAGAATGGGGGGCCAACGTCCTGACTTTC
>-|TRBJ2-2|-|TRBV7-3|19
CASRPTGLTTPTSPGELFF
TGTGCCAGCAGACCGACGGGACTGACGACCCCAACGAGCCCCGGGGAGCTGTTTTTT
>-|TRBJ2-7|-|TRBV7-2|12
CASSLVPYEQYF
TGTGCCAGCAGCTTAGTCCCATACGAGCAGTACTTC
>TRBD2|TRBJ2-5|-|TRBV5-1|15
CASSLVRGGRETQYF
TGCGCCAGCAGCTTGGTGCGGGGGGGCCGCGAGACCCAGTACTTC
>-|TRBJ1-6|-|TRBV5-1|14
CASSLGGDNSPLHF
TGCGCCAGCAGCTTGGGGGGGGACAATTCACCCCTCCACTTT
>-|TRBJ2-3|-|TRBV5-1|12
CASSLFLDTQYF
TGCGCCAGCAGCTTGTTTTTGGATACGCAGTATTTT